Listed below are T cell receptor beta chains from one sample, sequenced in a study of shared clonotypes between healthy human individuals. Clones were sequenced by immunoSEQ multiplex PCR, and TCRdb holds only the in-frame ones, with some missing. Here the sample spans approximately 1.5 million clones, 98% to 99% being singletons. The specimen was naive CD4+ T cells sorted from blood. The source of these receptors is a man under 40 in good health. Both conserved end residues are trimmed from each CDR3.

TRBJ1-4,TRBV18,ASFFGQGREKLF
TRBJ2-5,TRBV30,AWGAGTGKETQY
TRBJ2-5,TRBV11-2,ASRTDMGAQY
TRBJ2-3,TRBV9,ASSAHPTDTQY
TRBJ2-7,TRBV6-6,ASSPRGLRSSYEQY
TRBJ1-2,TRBV6-6,ASSLRQGAMSYT
TRBJ2-3,TRBV5-1,ASSEPNQGDTQY
TRBJ2-1,TRBV29-1,SVARREGGRAYNEQF
TRBJ2-7,TRBV28,ASNAVDRGRQY
TRBJ1-4,TRBV5-5,ASSLRDAGRNEKLF
TRBJ2-7,TRBV7-2,ASSSELAVYEQY
TRBJ2-7,TRBV28,ASSSQGGQGAHEQY
TRBJ1-4,TRBV28,ASSQPVNEKLF
TRBJ1-5,TRBV11-2,ASSLVLQGLQH